This T cell receptor beta chain derives from a study of blood T cells in healthy people across ages. Study conclusions and caveats: Long-lived donors had more naive CD4+ cells and higher diversity than aged donors.

Only a few counts were recorded for this clonotype. Its target is not known. CDR1 and CDR2 (germline): WNHNN, SYGVQD (reference sequence). Trimming removed 2 bases at V and 3 bases at J, with 10 bases between. The CDR3 covers 15 residues. Sample-barcoded 5' priming and a J-beta primer mix drove a second PCR of about 6 to 12 cycles. A single record per CDR3 protein comes from TCRdb applying MiXCR to the 5' RACE reads. The data show about 1.7 million distinct CDR3 sequences, with 28% seen just once and approximately 7.7% held by the top ten. The authors extracted at least 6 micrograms of total RNA per sample.

Sequences were obtained from blood. The rearrangement joins TRBV10-1 to TRBJ2-2, with D possibly being TRBD1 (6 bases). This clonotype originated in a woman aged 25 to 45 in good health. CDR3 bases: TGCGCCAGCAGTGAGCGACAGGACTACACCGGGGAGCTGTTTTTT. This gives the protein CASSERQDYTGELFF.